Listed here is a single T cell receptor beta chain. The CDR3 has 11 residues. V gave up 2 bases and J gave up 3 bases, with 5 bases separating them. The germline CDR1 and CDR2 sequences are DFQATT and SNEGSKA (reference sequence). These data belong to a study of blood T cell repertoires in COVID-19. This table comes from immunoSEQ multiplex PCR, and its TCRdb copy is limited to in-frame clones, with some not included. The sample lists roughly 250,000 clones, 86% occurring once. The sequenced sample was peripheral blood. The J gene is TRBJ2-7, the V gene TRBV20-1; D gene ambiguous. This sequence was found in a woman aged 25 to 39 with COVID-19, enrolled during active disease. The CDR3 nucleotides are TGCAGTGCTAGACCGGGCTACGAGCAGTACTTC. The encoded protein is CSARPGYEQYF.